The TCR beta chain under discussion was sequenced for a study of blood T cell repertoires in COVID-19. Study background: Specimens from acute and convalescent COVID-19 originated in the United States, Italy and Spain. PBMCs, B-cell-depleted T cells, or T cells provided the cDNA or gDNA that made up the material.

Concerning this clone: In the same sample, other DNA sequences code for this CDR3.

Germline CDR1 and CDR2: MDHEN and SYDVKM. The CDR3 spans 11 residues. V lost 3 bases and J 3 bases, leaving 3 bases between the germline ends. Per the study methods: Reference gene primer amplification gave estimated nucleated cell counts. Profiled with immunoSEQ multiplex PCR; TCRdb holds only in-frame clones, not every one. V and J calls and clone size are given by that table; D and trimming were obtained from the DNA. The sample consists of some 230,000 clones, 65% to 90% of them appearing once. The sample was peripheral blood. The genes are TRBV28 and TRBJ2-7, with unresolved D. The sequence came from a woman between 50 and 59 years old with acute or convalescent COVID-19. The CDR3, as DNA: TGTGCCAGCAGTTTCCGCTACGAGCAGTACTTC. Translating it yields CASSFRYEQYF.